These 20 T cell receptor beta chains were sequenced from one sample in a study of T cells in Graves' hyperthyroidism and ophthalmopathy. Researchers amplified the TCR beta CDR3 regions from RNA transcripts. Primed by the HTBI set, a first-round RT-PCR was run on the TCR CDR3. A single record per CDR3 protein comes from TCRdb applying MiXCR to the multiplex PCR reads. The sample contains hundreds of thousands of distinct CDR3 sequences, about 16% of which appear only once. The sequenced material came from blood. These receptors were collected from a woman in her twenties or thirties with Graves' hyperthyroidism.

This clonotype was detected many times. This chain connects TRBV11-2 to TRBJ2-5; TRBD1 is a possible D gene (6 bases). There are 14 residues in the CDR3. The germline V and J ends were trimmed by 5 bases and 6 bases, with 16 bases remaining between them. Germline assignment: CDR1 SGHAT and CDR2 FQNNGV. The CDR3 sequence is CASSTIQGHKTQYF. The CDR3 nucleotides are TGTGCCAGCAGCACCATCCAGGGACACAAGACCCAGTACTTC.

This clonotype was seen at least ten times. The chain joins TRBV12-3 or TRBV12-4 to TRBJ2-7; TRBD2 might be the D (6 bases). V lost 3 bases to trimming and J lost 3 bases, with 9 bases between them. This CDR3 is built from 13 residues. CDR3 nucleotides: TGTGCCAGCAGTTTTGGGAGGCTCTACGAGCAGTACTTC. Protein: CASSFGRLYEQYF.

The rearrangement links TRBV20-1 to TRBJ1-2, with TRBD1 matching 7 bases. V trimming: 6 bases; J trimming: 4 bases; junction bases outside the gene matches: 8. The CDR3 runs to 13 residues. Per the germline V gene, CDR1 is DFQATT and CDR2 is SNEGSKA (reference sequence). CDR3 loop: CSATDRSTYGYTF. DNA for the CDR3: TGCAGTGCAACGGACAGGAGCACCTATGGCTACACCTTC.

This clonotype was detected ten times or more. The V and J genes are TRBV6-1 and TRBJ1-1, with D possibly being TRBD1 (6 bases). Trimming shortened V by 2 bases and J by 5 bases, and 12 bases separated the two germline ends. The CDR3 consists of 14 residues. The germline V gene encodes CDR1 MNHNS and CDR2 SASEGT. The CDR3 spells CASSEQGRKTEAFF. CDR3 DNA sequence: TGTGCCAGCAGTGAACAGGGGCGGAAGACTGAAGCTTTCTTT.

The rearrangement uses TRBV7-9 and TRBJ1-2, with 10 bases lining up with TRBD1. In germline, CDR1 is SEHNR, CDR2 FQNEAQ (reference sequence). The trim removed 1 base at V and 6 bases at J, leaving 2 bases unmatched. This CDR3 contains 14 residues. The CDR3 bases are TGTGCCAGCAGCTTAGGACAGGGGGCTGATGGCTACACCTTC. This translates into CASSLGQGADGYTF.

In its sample, this clonotype was seen many times. The rearrangement links TRBV12-3 or TRBV12-4 to TRBJ1-3; no reliable D call. The germline V and J ends were trimmed by 7 bases and 8 bases, with 18 bases remaining between them. The CDR3 contains 14 residues. DNA for the CDR3: TGTGCCAGCATCATGGGAGCTCCGGCATACACCATATATTTT. Translated: CASIMGAPAYTIYF.

This clonotype appeared once. V usage is TRBV10-2 and J usage is TRBJ1-2, with D possibly TRBD1 on 5 matching bases. CDR3 length: 14 residues. Germline CDR1 WSHSY, CDR2 SAAADI. V was clipped by 6 bases and J by 3 bases, with 14 bases between them. CDR3 DNA: TGCGCCAGCAGACCTTTAACGGGGGACTATGGCTACACCTTC. Protein: CASRPLTGDYGYTF.

This clonotype was observed a few times. V and J are TRBV28 and TRBJ1-3; tentative D call: TRBD1 (5 bases). This CDR3 region has 19 residues. Germline CDR1 MDHEN, CDR2 SYDVKM. V lost 1 base to trimming and J lost 0 bases, with 19 bases between them. The CDR3: CASSLYGLDRGSSGNTIYF. Here the CDR3 DNA reads TGTGCCAGCAGTTTATATGGGTTGGATCGGGGGAGCTCTGGAAACACCATATATTTT.

A few counts support this clonotype. The chain joins TRBV7-9 to TRBJ2-7; TRBD1 matches 10 bases. This CDR3 has 16 amino acids. From germline, CDR1 is SEHNR and CDR2 FQNEAQ (reference sequence). The trim removed 4 bases at V and 7 bases at J, leaving 13 bases unmatched. The CDR3 reads CASSSSTGGALREQYF. Written as DNA, the CDR3 is TGTGCCAGCAGCTCCTCGACAGGGGGCGCATTAAGAGAGCAGTACTTC.

The V gene is TRBV20-1, the J gene TRBJ2-1; the match to TRBD2 covers 9 bases. Germline lookup yields CDR1 DFQATT and CDR2 SNEGSKA (reference sequence). J lost 3 bases, V lost 3 bases, and 9 bases had no gene match. This CDR3 comprises 16 residues. For the CDR3, the DNA is TGCAGTGCTAGGTCGCCGGGGACTAGCAGCTACAATGAGCAGTTCTTC. Its translation is CSARSPGTSSYNEQFF.

This clonotype was seen ten or more times. The rearrangement links TRBV7-3 to TRBJ2-3; 7 bases align to TRBD1. The CDR3 sequence is 15 residues long. Trimming took 5 bases from V and 0 from J; bases not matched to a gene: 5. Germline CDR1 is SGHTA and CDR2 is FQGTGA. The CDR3 here is CASSRDRVSTDTQYF. DNA of the CDR3: TGTGCCAGCAGCCGCGACAGGGTTAGCACAGATACGCAGTATTTT.

This clonotype has just a few counts. J is TRBJ2-1 and V is TRBV28, with D possibly being TRBD1 (6 bases). V was cut by 6 bases and J by 8 bases, with 17 bases left in between. CDR3 length: 14 residues. Germline V gene lookup returns CDR1 MDHEN and CDR2 SYDVKM. The CDR3 DNA sequence: TGTGCCAGCAGAGCCGCCGGGACAATCGATGAGCAGTTCTTC. It specifies CASRAAGTIDEQFF.

The chain couples TRBV5-1 to TRBJ2-5; unclear D gene. Trimming removed 0 bases from V and 1 base from J, with 7 bases in between. Germline loops: CDR1 SGHRS, CDR2 YFSETQ. This CDR3 contains 14 residues. For the CDR3, the DNA is TGCGCCAGCAGCTTGGACAGCAGCCAAGAGACCCAGTACTTC. It specifies CASSLDSSQETQYF.

The V gene is TRBV9, the J gene TRBJ2-1; D may match TRBD1 or TRBD2 (6 bases each). V was clipped by 0 bases and J by 3 bases, with 16 bases between them. The CDR3 is 17 amino acids. CDR1 and CDR2 from the germline V gene are SGDLS and YYNGEE. The DNA of the CDR3 is TGTGCCAGCAGCGTAGTAGGAGGTGGGGGGCTCTACAATGAGCAGTTCTTC. Protein: CASSVVGGGGLYNEQFF.

This chain uses TRBV2 with TRBJ2-3; the match to TRBD2 covers 10 bases. CDR3 length: 16 residues. The V segment lost 4 bases and the J segment 5 bases; nucleotides outside the gene matches: 9. CDR1 is SNHLY, CDR2 FYNNEI, per germline. For the CDR3, the DNA is TGTGCCAGCAGTGCTCAGGCTAGCGGGAGTATAGATACGCAGTATTTT. Amino acids: CASSAQASGSIDTQYF.

A few counts support this clonotype. The conserved phenylalanine or tryptophan normally closing the CDR3 is absent here, so this likely arose from a read error. The V gene is TRBV3-1, the J gene TRBJ2-5; D unresolved. CDR1 and CDR2 (germline): LGHDT, YNNKEL (reference sequence). The ends were cut back, 0 bases at V and 0 bases at J, with 8 bases in the middle. The CDR3 is 15 residues long. The CDR3 region is CASSQELADQETQYL. Here the CDR3 DNA reads TGTGCCAGCAGCCAAGAGCTGGCGGACCAAGAGACCCAGTACCTC.

The chain couples TRBV6-2 or TRBV6-3 to TRBJ2-3, with 12 bases lining up with TRBD2. Germline loops: CDR1 MNHEY, CDR2 SVGEGT. J lost 5 bases, V lost 7 bases, and 13 bases had no gene match. The CDR3 is 17 amino acids. The CDR3 reads CASTKPPGTSGQDTQYF. The CDR3 bases are TGTGCCAGCACCAAACCCCCCGGGACTAGCGGGCAAGATACGCAGTATTTT.

This chain links TRBV29-1 with TRBJ2-7; the match to TRBD2 covers 10 bases. The V gene's germline CDR1 is SQVTM and CDR2 ANQGSEA. The CDR3 loop spans 14 amino acids. Trimming removed 3 bases from V and 6 bases from J; junction bases left unmatched: 8. CDR3 in amino acids: CSVEASGSFSEQYF. CDR3 coding DNA: TGCAGCGTTGAGGCTAGCGGGAGTTTCAGCGAGCAGTACTTC.

This clonotype was seen at least ten times. Since the CDR3 does not end with the conserved phenylalanine or tryptophan, this likely comes from a read error. This chain joins TRBV28 and TRBJ1-5; tentatively, D is TRBD1 (6 bases). The CDR3 loop spans 14 amino acids. V dropped 5 bases and J dropped 7 bases, with 15 bases sitting between them. Germline lookup yields CDR1 MDHEN and CDR2 SYDVKM. The CDR3 protein is CASSTGSGGQPQHL. CDR3 DNA: TGTGCCAGCAGTACAGGGTCCGGAGGACAGCCCCAGCATCTT.

With regard to this clonotype: A single base separates this from a much larger clone, so it may be a read error. The chain uses TRBV5-1 and TRBJ2-7; TRBD1 matches at 7 bases. The CDR3 length is 15 residues. CDR1 and CDR2 from the germline V gene are SGHRS and YFSETQ. V gave up 7 bases and J gave up 5 bases; unmatched junction bases: 15. The CDR3 sequence is CASGPRIGTDNEQYF. DNA of the CDR3: TGCGCCAGCGGCCCGAGAATCGGGACAGACAACGAGCAGTACTTC. Filled out from reference TRBV5-1 and TRBJ2-7, the complete variable domain reads KAGVTQTPRYLIKTRGQQVTLSCSPISGHRSVSWYQQTPGQGLQFLFEYFSETQRNKGNFPGRFSGRQFSNSRSEMNVSTLELGDSALYLCASGPRIGTDNEQYFGPGTRLTVT.